This T cell receptor beta chain was identified during a study of CD8 T cells in Susac syndrome. This clonotype was found a few times. When the RNA was reverse transcribed, random hexamers were used with an input of about 0.45 to 1 ug. Amplification of TCR beta CDR3 by immunoSEQ multiplex PCR spanned 54 Vbeta and 13 Jbeta. Using its own MiXCR run on the immunoSEQ multiplex PCR reads, TCRdb lists one record per CDR3 protein. This sample has 180,000 or so distinct CDR3 sequences, with about 95% found just once. The germline gives CDR1 MNHNS, CDR2 SASEGT. The V segment lost 6 bases and the J segment 8 bases; nucleotides outside the gene matches: 7. This CDR3 is built from 14 residues. Controls were healthy donors (matched for age and sex). Negative isolation yielded CD8+ and CD4+ T cells; FACS enriched TEMRA cells.

The TCR comes from a human donor in good health. The chain couples TRBV6-1 to TRBJ1-6; the match to TRBD1 covers 7 bases. The sequenced sample consisted of CD4+ T cells from PBMCs. The chain's CDR3 is CASSFDRADSPLHF. The CDR3 bases are TGTGCCAGCAGCTTCGACAGGGCAGATTCACCCCTCCACTTT.